Only a few counts were recorded for the clone carrying this T cell receptor (beta chain). TCRB transcripts that were expressed got sequenced, as all of the isolated RNA had been reverse transcribed. The assay was immunoSEQ multiplex PCR, and TCRdb's table has in-frame clones only and misses some. The data hold about 210,000 clones, with 11% observed a single time. The data stem from a study of beta chain features in type 1 diabetes. The source material was central memory CD4+ T cells from blood. This clonotype was sampled from a man between 18 and 29 years old in good health.

The CDR3 here is CASLPGTNTGELFF. CDR3 DNA: TGTGCCAGCCTCCCGGGCACGAACACCGGGGAGCTGTTTTTT. The chain carries TRBV6-1 and TRBJ2-2, with unresolved D. V was trimmed by 8 bases and J by 0 bases, leaving 10 bases between them. CDR3 length: 14 residues. Germline V gene lookup returns CDR1 MNHNS and CDR2 SASEGT.